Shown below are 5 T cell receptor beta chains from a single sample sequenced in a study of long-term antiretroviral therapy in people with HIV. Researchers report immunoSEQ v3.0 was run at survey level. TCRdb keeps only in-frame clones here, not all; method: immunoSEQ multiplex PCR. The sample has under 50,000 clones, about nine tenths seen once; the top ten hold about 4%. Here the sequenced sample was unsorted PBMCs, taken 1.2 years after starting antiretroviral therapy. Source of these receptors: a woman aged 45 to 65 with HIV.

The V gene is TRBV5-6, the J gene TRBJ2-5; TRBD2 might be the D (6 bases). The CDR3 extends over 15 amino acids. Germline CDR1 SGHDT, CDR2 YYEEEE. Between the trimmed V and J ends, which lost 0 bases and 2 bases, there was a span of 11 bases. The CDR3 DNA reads TGTGCCAGCAGCTTGGTTGGGGGGAAACAAGAGACCCAGTACTTC. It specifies CASSLVGGKQETQYF. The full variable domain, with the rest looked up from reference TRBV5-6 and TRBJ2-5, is DAGVTQSPTHLIKTRGQQVTLRCSPKSGHDTVSWYQQALGQGPQFIFQYYEEEERQRGNFPDRFSGHQFPNYSSELNVNALLLGDSALYLCASSLVGGKQETQYFGPGTRLLVL.

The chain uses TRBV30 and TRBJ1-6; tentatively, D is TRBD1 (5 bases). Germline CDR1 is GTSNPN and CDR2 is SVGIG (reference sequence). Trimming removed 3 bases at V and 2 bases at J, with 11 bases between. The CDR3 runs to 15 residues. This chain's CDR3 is CAWSDTGTYNSPLHF. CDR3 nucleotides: TGTGCCTGGAGCGATACAGGTACCTATAATTCACCCCTCCACTTT.

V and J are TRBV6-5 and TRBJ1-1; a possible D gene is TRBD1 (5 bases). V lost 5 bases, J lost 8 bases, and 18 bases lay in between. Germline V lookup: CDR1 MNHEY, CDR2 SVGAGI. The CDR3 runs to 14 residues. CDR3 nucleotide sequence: TGTGCCAGCAGTAACGGAGGCAGGGCGGCCGAAGCTTTCTTT. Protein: CASSNGGRAAEAFF.

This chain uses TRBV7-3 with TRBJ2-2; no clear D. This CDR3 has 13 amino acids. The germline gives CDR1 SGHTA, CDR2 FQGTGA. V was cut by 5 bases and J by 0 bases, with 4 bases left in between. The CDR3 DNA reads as TGTGCCAGCAGCCAGACGAACACCGGGGAGCTGTTTTTT. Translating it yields CASSQTNTGELFF.

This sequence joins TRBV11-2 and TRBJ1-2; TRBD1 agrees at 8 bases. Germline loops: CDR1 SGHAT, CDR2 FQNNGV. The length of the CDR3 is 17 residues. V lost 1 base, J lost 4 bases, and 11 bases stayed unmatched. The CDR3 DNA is TGTGCCAGCAGCTTAGGCCGGACAGGGAGGGTGGTCTATGGCTACACCTTC. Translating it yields CASSLGRTGRVVYGYTF.